This TCR beta chain was sequenced for a study of T-cell reconstitution after alpha-beta-depleted transplantation in children. Germline-derived CDR1 and CDR2 are KGHSH and LQKENI. V lost 3 bases, J lost 8 bases, and 21 bases lay in between. This CDR3 comprises 16 residues. This clonotype was observed many times. Library preparation (for TCRbeta) was performed with unique molecular identifiers. TCRdb re-analysed the PCR reads in MiXCR, keeping a single row per CDR3 protein. The data contain a few hundred thousand distinct CDR3 sequences, roughly 12% of them singletons. Material: peripheral blood, obtained 180 days after TCRalphabeta/CD19-depleted stem cell transplant. The receptor was derived from a male patient aged 2 to 10 who had a stem cell transplant for chronic granulomatous disease, so the T cells may come from the graft donor. V gene TRBV18 combines with J gene TRBJ2-3; D possibly corresponds to TRBD2 (5 bases). CDR3 nucleotides: TGTGCCAGCTCACCCGCCGCCCCAGGTGGAGGAGCTACGCAGTATTTT. Its protein is CASSPAAPGGGATQYF.